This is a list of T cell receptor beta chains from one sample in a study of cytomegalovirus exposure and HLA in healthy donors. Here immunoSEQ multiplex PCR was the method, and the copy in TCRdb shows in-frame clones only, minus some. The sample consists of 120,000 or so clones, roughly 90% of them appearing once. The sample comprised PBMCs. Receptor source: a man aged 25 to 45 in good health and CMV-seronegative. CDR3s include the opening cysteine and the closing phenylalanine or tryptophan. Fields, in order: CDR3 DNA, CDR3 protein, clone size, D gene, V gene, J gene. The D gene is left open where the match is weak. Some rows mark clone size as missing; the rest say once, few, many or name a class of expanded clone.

DNA: TGTGCCAGCAGCTTTCATAAGGGAGCGCCACGGAGCTCCTACAATGAGCAGTTCTTC
CDR3: CASSFHKGAPRSSYNEQFF
size: NA
D: NA
V: TRBV11-2
J: TRBJ2-1

DNA: TGTGCCAGGACTTTCGGGGAAGAGACCCAGTACTTC
CDR3: CARTFGEETQYF
size: NA
D: NA
V: TRBV19
J: TRBJ2-5

DNA: TGTGCCAGCAGCTTAGTCGGAGGAGACACTGAAGCTTTCTTT
CDR3: CASSLVGGDTEAFF
size: NA
D: NA
V: TRBV7-6
J: TRBJ1-1

DNA: TGTGCCAGCTCACCAGAGGGCCTCACTGAAGCTTTCTTT
CDR3: CASSPEGLTEAFF
size: NA
D: NA
V: TRBV18
J: TRBJ1-1

DNA: TGCGCCAGCAGCTTGGGTCAGGGTTCCTACGAGCAGTACTTC
CDR3: CASSLGQGSYEQYF
size: NA
D: NA
V: TRBV5-1
J: TRBJ2-7

DNA: TGTGCCTGGAGTGTCGGGGGTAAGAACACTGAAGCTTTCTTT
CDR3: CAWSVGGKNTEAFF
size: NA
D: NA
V: TRBV30
J: TRBJ1-1

DNA: TGTGCCAGCAGTGGAGTAGTCTATACCTACGAGCAGTACTTC
CDR3: CASSGVVYTYEQYF
size: NA
D: NA
V: TRBV25-1
J: TRBJ2-7

DNA: TGTGCCAGCAGTTACTCGAATCTCGCGGATACGCAGTATTTT
CDR3: CASSYSNLADTQYF
size: NA
D: NA
V: TRBV6-5
J: TRBJ2-3

DNA: TGTGCCAGCAGTTACCTTACTGCCGGTGAAGAGACCCAGTACTTC
CDR3: CASSYLTAGEETQYF
size: NA
D: NA
V: TRBV6-5
J: TRBJ2-5

DNA: TGTGCCTACTTGGAACGGACAGGTGCCCAGGAGCAGTACTTC
CDR3: CAYLERTGAQEQYF
size: NA
D: TRBD1
V: TRBV30
J: TRBJ2-7

DNA: TGTGCCAGCAGTAAAGGGGACAGGGCCATCCAAGAGACCCAGTACTTC
CDR3: CASSKGDRAIQETQYF
size: once
D: TRBD1
V: TRBV25-1
J: TRBJ2-5

DNA: TGCGCCAGCAGCTTAAGCGGGATGGGGAATTACAATGAGCAGTTCTTC
CDR3: CASSLSGMGNYNEQFF
size: NA
D: TRBD2
V: TRBV5-1
J: TRBJ2-1

DNA: TGTGCCTGGAGTATCCCCCCCGAGTCAGCGGGAGTGATTTTGTACGAGCAGTACTTC
CDR3: CAWSIPPESAGVILYEQYF
size: NA
D: TRBD2
V: TRBV30
J: TRBJ2-7

DNA: TGTGCCAGCAGCCCGACTGGGGAGGGACTAGTGGGTGAGCAGTTCTTC
CDR3: CASSPTGEGLVGEQFF
size: NA
D: TRBD2
V: TRBV5-6
J: TRBJ2-1

DNA: TGTGCCTGGAGTGTTTATGCGGGAGACCGGGGAGCTGTTTTT
CDR3: CAWSVYAGDRGAVF
size: NA
D: TRBD2
V: TRBV30
J: TRBJ2-2

DNA: TGTGCCAGCAGCCAGGGTCGGGACAGGTTCTACGAGCAGTACTTC
CDR3: CASSQGRDRFYEQYF
size: NA
D: TRBD1
V: TRBV14
J: TRBJ2-7

DNA: TGTGCCAGCAGCTCTAATCCGGGTCCATATGGCTACACCTTC
CDR3: CASSSNPGPYGYTF
size: NA
D: NA
V: TRBV7-3
J: TRBJ1-2

DNA: TGTGCCAGCAGTCTTAGCGGGAGCGATCAAGAGACCCAGTACTTC
CDR3: CASSLSGSDQETQYF
size: NA
D: TRBD2
V: TRBV27
J: TRBJ2-5

DNA: TGCAGCCCCCGGGAGGCAGGAACAGATACGCAGTATTTT
CDR3: CSPREAGTDTQYF
size: NA
D: TRBD2
V: TRBV29-1
J: TRBJ2-3

DNA: TGCGCCAGCAGCCCCGGACAGGGGGCTGCTGGGGCCAACGTCCTGACTTTC
CDR3: CASSPGQGAAGANVLTF
size: NA
D: TRBD1
V: TRBV5-1
J: TRBJ2-6

DNA: TGCGCCAGCAGCTCACTTTCCGGCGGGAGCGGCGAGCAGTTCTTC
CDR3: CASSSLSGGSGEQFF
size: once
D: TRBD2
V: TRBV5-1
J: TRBJ2-1

DNA: TGCAGTGCTAGAGTTCCGGGAGACTACACCTTC
CDR3: CSARVPGDYTF
size: few
D: NA
V: TRBV20-1
J: TRBJ1-2

DNA: TGTGCCTGGACGGACAGGGACTACGAGCAGTACTTC
CDR3: CAWTDRDYEQYF
size: NA
D: TRBD1
V: TRBV30
J: TRBJ2-7

DNA: TGTGCCATCACTCTAGCGGGAGAGTTCAATGAGCAGTTCTTC
CDR3: CAITLAGEFNEQFF
size: NA
D: TRBD2
V: TRBV10-3
J: TRBJ2-1

DNA: TGCGCCAGCAGCTTGTGGGGCCAGGGCAGTCAAGAGACCCAGTACTTC
CDR3: CASSLWGQGSQETQYF
size: NA
D: NA
V: TRBV5-1
J: TRBJ2-5

DNA: TGTGCCAGCAGCTTAAGAATCGGGGACAATGAGCAGTTCTTC
CDR3: CASSLRIGDNEQFF
size: NA
D: NA
V: TRBV7-3
J: TRBJ2-1

DNA: TGTGCCAGCAGCTGGGACAGGGGTACAGTTACGCAGTATTTT
CDR3: CASSWDRGTVTQYF
size: NA
D: TRBD1
V: TRBV5-6
J: TRBJ2-3

DNA: TGTGCCAGTAGTATAAAAGGCACAGGGGGCTTAAGCTCTGGGGCCAACGTCCTGACTTTC
CDR3: CASSIKGTGGLSSGANVLTF
size: NA
D: TRBD1
V: TRBV19
J: TRBJ2-6

DNA: TGTGCCAGCAGCCCCCGGGACAGGGGGCTCGGCACTGAAGCTTTCTTT
CDR3: CASSPRDRGLGTEAFF
size: NA
D: TRBD1
V: TRBV7-8
J: TRBJ1-1

DNA: TGCGCCAGCAAGGGACAGGGGCCGGGGGAACTGTTTTTT
CDR3: CASKGQGPGELFF
size: NA
D: TRBD1
V: TRBV5-1
J: TRBJ1-4

DNA: TGTGCCATCAATTCCGGGACAGGGATTCGTGAAGCTTTCTTT
CDR3: CAINSGTGIREAFF
size: NA
D: TRBD1
V: TRBV6-6
J: TRBJ1-1

DNA: TGTGCCAGCAGCCCAAGGGGACAGATGAACACTGAAGCTTTCTTT
CDR3: CASSPRGQMNTEAFF
size: NA
D: TRBD1
V: TRBV7-9
J: TRBJ1-1

DNA: TGTGCCAGCAGTGAAGCTAGCGGGAGCTACAATGAGCAGTTCTTC
CDR3: CASSEASGSYNEQFF
size: NA
D: TRBD2
V: TRBV6-1
J: TRBJ2-1

DNA: TGTGCCAGCTCACCTTCGGGAGATCAGCCCCAGCATTTT
CDR3: CASSPSGDQPQHF
size: NA
D: NA
V: TRBV18
J: TRBJ1-5

DNA: TGTGCCAGCAGTTCAAGGGGGTACGAGCAGTACTTC
CDR3: CASSSRGYEQYF
size: NA
D: NA
V: TRBV7-9
J: TRBJ2-7

DNA: TGTGCCAGCAGTGAAGGACTAGGGGCGGGAAACACCATATATTTT
CDR3: CASSEGLGAGNTIYF
size: NA
D: NA
V: TRBV2
J: TRBJ1-3

DNA: TGTGCCAGTAGGCTAGACAGGGACGAGTGGCAGCCCCAGCATTTT
CDR3: CASRLDRDEWQPQHF
size: NA
D: TRBD1
V: TRBV19
J: TRBJ1-5

DNA: TGCGCCAGCAGTGAGTCGGCCGAGGGTCGGGCTTTCTTT
CDR3: CASSESAEGRAFF
size: NA
D: NA
V: TRBV10-1
J: TRBJ1-1

DNA: TGTGCCAGCAGTTTCGGAGGGGAGTCCCAGCCCCAGCATTTT
CDR3: CASSFGGESQPQHF
size: NA
D: NA
V: TRBV27
J: TRBJ1-5

DNA: TGCACCAGCAGCCCCCAACTGGCCTACGAGCAGTACTTC
CDR3: CTSSPQLAYEQYF
size: NA
D: NA
V: TRBV1
J: TRBJ2-7

DNA: TGTGCCAGCAGTGAATATCTCACGGGCGGGGGGGACACTGAAGCTTTCTTT
CDR3: CASSEYLTGGGDTEAFF
size: NA
D: NA
V: TRBV25-1
J: TRBJ1-1

DNA: TGTGCCTGGAAGACAGAGAACACCGGGGAGCTGTTTTTT
CDR3: CAWKTENTGELFF
size: NA
D: NA
V: TRBV30
J: TRBJ2-2

DNA: TGTGCCAGCAGATCAGGGGGCATAGATTCACCCCTCCACTTT
CDR3: CASRSGGIDSPLHF
size: NA
D: TRBD1
V: TRBV6-5
J: TRBJ1-6

DNA: TGTGCCAGCCAGCGGGAGAAATACAATGAGCAGTTCTTC
CDR3: CASQREKYNEQFF
size: NA
D: TRBD2
V: TRBV19
J: TRBJ2-1

DNA: TGTGCCAGCAGTGAAGCGCGGGTTACGGCCCAGCATTTT
CDR3: CASSEARVTAQHF
size: NA
D: NA
V: TRBV6-1
J: TRBJ1-5

DNA: TGTGCCAGCAGCTTACTCAAGGGGAACACCATATATTTT
CDR3: CASSLLKGNTIYF
size: NA
D: NA
V: TRBV7-2
J: TRBJ1-3

DNA: TGTGCCAGCGTCCGAGACAGGTTTTGGGGGGGCTACACCTTC
CDR3: CASVRDRFWGGYTF
size: NA
D: NA
V: TRBV7-9
J: TRBJ1-2

DNA: TGTGCCAGTAGTATAGTGATGGACAGGCAGGGCTACACCTTC
CDR3: CASSIVMDRQGYTF
size: NA
D: TRBD1
V: TRBV19
J: TRBJ1-2

DNA: TGTGCCAGCTCACCACCGGCACAGAGTTATGGCTACACCTTC
CDR3: CASSPPAQSYGYTF
size: few
D: NA
V: TRBV18
J: TRBJ1-2

DNA: TGTGCCAGCACCCCCGGACAGGACAGCAACTATGGCTACACCTTC
CDR3: CASTPGQDSNYGYTF
size: NA
D: TRBD1
V: TRBV6-1
J: TRBJ1-2

DNA: TGCAGCGTAGCGGGAGGGCCGGCTAGCGGGAGGGAGACCCAGTACTTC
CDR3: CSVAGGPASGRETQYF
size: NA
D: TRBD2
V: TRBV29-1
J: TRBJ2-5

DNA: TGTGCCAGCAGCTCACGCACGACAGGGGGCGATTATGGCTACACCTTC
CDR3: CASSSRTTGGDYGYTF
size: once
D: TRBD1
V: TRBV5-4
J: TRBJ1-2

DNA: TGTGCCAGCAGCGTAAGGCCCACGGGACATTTT
CDR3: CASSVRPTGHF
size: NA
D: NA
V: TRBV9
J: TRBJ1-5

DNA: TGCAGCGTTGGGAAAGGGGAGAACACTGAAGCTTTCTTT
CDR3: CSVGKGENTEAFF
size: once
D: NA
V: TRBV29-1
J: TRBJ1-1

DNA: TGTGCCAGCAGTTACTCCCGGTTGATGAACACTGAAGCTTTCTTT
CDR3: CASSYSRLMNTEAFF
size: NA
D: NA
V: TRBV6-5
J: TRBJ1-1

DNA: TGTGCCACCGAGGGGGCCGGCAAAAACATTCAGTACTTC
CDR3: CATEGAGKNIQYF
size: once
D: TRBD1
V: TRBV6-1
J: TRBJ2-4

DNA: TGTGCCAGCAGCGCAGGGTGGAGCACAGATACGCAGTATTTT
CDR3: CASSAGWSTDTQYF
size: NA
D: NA
V: TRBV6-4
J: TRBJ2-3

DNA: TGTGCCAGCAGCTTAATTTATCGCGGGGGCGCCTCCGGGGAGCTGTTTTTT
CDR3: CASSLIYRGGASGELFF
size: NA
D: NA
V: TRBV11-3
J: TRBJ2-2

DNA: TGTGCCAGCAGCTTTGTGGGAGACGGCCGGGAGCTGTTTTTT
CDR3: CASSFVGDGRELFF
size: NA
D: NA
V: TRBV7-6
J: TRBJ2-2